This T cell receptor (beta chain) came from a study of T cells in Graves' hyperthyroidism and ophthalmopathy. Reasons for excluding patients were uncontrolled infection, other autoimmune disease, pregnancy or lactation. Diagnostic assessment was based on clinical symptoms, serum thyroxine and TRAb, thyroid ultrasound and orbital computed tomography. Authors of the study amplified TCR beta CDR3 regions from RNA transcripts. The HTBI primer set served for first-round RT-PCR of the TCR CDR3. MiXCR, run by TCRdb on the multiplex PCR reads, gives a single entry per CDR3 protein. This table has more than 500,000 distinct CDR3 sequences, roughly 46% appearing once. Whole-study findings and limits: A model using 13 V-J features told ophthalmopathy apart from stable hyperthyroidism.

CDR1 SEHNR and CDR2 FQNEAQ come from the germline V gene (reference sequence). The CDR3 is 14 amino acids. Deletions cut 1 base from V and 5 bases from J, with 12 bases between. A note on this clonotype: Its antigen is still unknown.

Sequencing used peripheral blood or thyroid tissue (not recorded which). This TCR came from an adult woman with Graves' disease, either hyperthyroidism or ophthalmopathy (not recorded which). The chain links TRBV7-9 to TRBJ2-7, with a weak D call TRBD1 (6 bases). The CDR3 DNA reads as TGTGCCAGCAGCTTAGAATTGAGGACAGACGAGCAGTACTTC. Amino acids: CASSLELRTDEQYF.